The 4 T cell receptor beta chains reported below all come from one sample, sequenced in a study of glioma-infiltrating T cells after dendritic cell vaccination (TCRdb year 2016). This specimen's time point label, interpreted: after dendritic cell vaccination, including at tumor progression/relapse. The library was prepared using the immunoSEQ multiplex PCR assay. This immuneACCESS table, as held by TCRdb, lists in-frame sequences with V and J called but not all clones. Of the missing ones, under half trace to an unresolved V gene in checked studies; the others have no known cause. In this sample the table shows about 82,000 clones, roughly four fifths of which occur a single time. The top ten constitute around 6.5% of the sample. Here the sequenced sample was blood, taken after dendritic cell vaccination. The receptors shown here come from a human donor with glioblastoma.

The genes are TRBV2 and TRBJ2-3; 8 positions match TRBD2. This CDR3 comprises 15 residues. Trimming removed 6 bases from V and 6 bases from J; junction bases left unmatched: 11. Looked up from germline, CDR1 is SNHLY and CDR2 is FYNNEI. The CDR3 sequence: CASSTAGEGSDTQYF. As DNA, the CDR3 is TGTGCCAGCAGCACAGCGGGGGAGGGGTCGGATACGCAGTATTTT. Filled out from reference TRBV2 and TRBJ2-3, the complete variable domain reads EPEVTQTPSHQVTQMGQEVILRCVPISNHLYFYWYRQILGQKVEFLVSFYNNEISEKSEIFDDQFSVERPDGSNFTLKIRSTKLEDSAMYFCASSTAGEGSDTQYFGPGTRLTVL.

This sequence joins TRBV11-2 and TRBJ1-1, with TRBD1 matching 8 bases. J was trimmed by 5 bases and V by 1 base; bases with no gene match: 6. This CDR3 contains 15 residues. Germline CDR1 reads SGHAT; CDR2 reads FQNNGV. DNA of the CDR3: TGTGCCAGCAGCTTAGTCCCAGGGGGCGAGACTGAAGCTTTCTTT. Its translation is CASSLVPGGETEAFF.

This clone came up a few times. Germline and junction disagree at one end, which may indicate a read error. CDR3 sequence: CASRLGGSGNTIYF. CDR3 coding DNA: TGTGCCAGCAGATTAGGCGGGTCTGGAAACACCATATATTTT. The chain employs TRBV7-2 and TRBJ1-3; D is ambiguous. This CDR3 has 14 residues. Germline V lookup: CDR1 SGHTA, CDR2 FQGNSA.

The V gene is TRBV30, the J gene TRBJ1-5, with unresolved D. The germline V and J ends were trimmed by 1 base and 2 bases, with 3 bases remaining between them. The CDR3 contains 12 residues. CDR1 is GTSNPN and CDR2 is SVGIG in the germline V gene (reference sequence). CDR3 protein: CAWSAGNQPQHF. The CDR3 nucleotides are TGTGCCTGGAGTGCGGGCAATCAGCCCCAGCATTTT.